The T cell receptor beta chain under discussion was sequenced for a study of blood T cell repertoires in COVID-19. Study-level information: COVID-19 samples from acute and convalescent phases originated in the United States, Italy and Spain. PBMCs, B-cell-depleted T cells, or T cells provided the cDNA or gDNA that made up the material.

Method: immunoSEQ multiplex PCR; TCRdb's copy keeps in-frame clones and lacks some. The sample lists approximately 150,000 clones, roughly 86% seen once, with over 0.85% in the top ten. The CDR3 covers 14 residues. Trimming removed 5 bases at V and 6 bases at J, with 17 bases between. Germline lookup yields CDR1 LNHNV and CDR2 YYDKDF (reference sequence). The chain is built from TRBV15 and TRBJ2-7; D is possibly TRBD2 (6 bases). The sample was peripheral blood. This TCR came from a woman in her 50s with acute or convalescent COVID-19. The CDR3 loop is CATSRRDSFSEQYF. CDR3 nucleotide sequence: TGTGCCACCAGCCGCAGGGACTCCTTCTCCGAGCAGTACTTC. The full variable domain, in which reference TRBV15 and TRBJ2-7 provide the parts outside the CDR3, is DAMVIQNPRYQVTQFGKPVTLSCSQTLNHNVMYWYQQKSSQAPKLLFHYYDKDFNNEADTPDNFQSRRPNTSFCFLDIRSPGLGDTAMYLCATSRRDSFSEQYFGPGTRLTVT.